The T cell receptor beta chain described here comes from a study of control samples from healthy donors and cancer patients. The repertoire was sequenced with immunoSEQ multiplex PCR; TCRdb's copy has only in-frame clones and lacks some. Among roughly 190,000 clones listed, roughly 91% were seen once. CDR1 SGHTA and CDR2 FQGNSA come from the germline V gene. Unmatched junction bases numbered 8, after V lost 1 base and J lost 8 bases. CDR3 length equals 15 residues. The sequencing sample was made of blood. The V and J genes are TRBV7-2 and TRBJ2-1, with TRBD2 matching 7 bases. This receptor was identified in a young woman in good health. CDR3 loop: CASSLVAGAADEQFF. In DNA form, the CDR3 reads TGTGCCAGCAGCTTAGTGGCGGGAGCCGCGGATGAGCAGTTCTTC.